A single sample gave rise to the 17 T cell receptor beta chains below, sequenced in a study of blood T cell repertoires in COVID-19. Here immunoSEQ multiplex PCR was the method, and the copy in TCRdb shows in-frame clones only, minus some. The sample holds some 260,000 clones, under 95% seen once. Sequencing was performed on PBMCs or T cells enriched from blood (not recorded which). These TCRs come from a woman aged 18 to 35 who had recovered from COVID-19.

This chain links TRBV5-4 with TRBJ2-1, with 8 bases lining up with TRBD1. The CDR3 contains 14 residues. Germline trimming cut 3 bases from V and 6 bases from J; bases unmatched to any gene: 5. CDR1 SGHNT and CDR2 YYREEE come from the germline V gene (reference sequence). In DNA, the CDR3 is TGTGCCAGCAGCTCAGGGGGCGCTTTCAATGAGCAGTTCTTC. It yields the protein CASSSGGAFNEQFF.

This chain uses TRBV5-5 with TRBJ1-1; 12 positions match TRBD1. V was pared by 1 base and J by 4 bases, with 8 bases of the junction left unmatched. The CDR3 is 17 amino acids. The germline gives CDR1 SGHKS, CDR2 YYEKEE (reference sequence). CDR3 nucleotides: TGTGCCAGCAGCTTGATGGGACAGGGGGCTTTTGGCACTGAAGCTTTCTTT. This gives the protein CASSLMGQGAFGTEAFF.

A few counts support this clone. The gene calls are TRBV6-2 or TRBV6-3 and TRBJ2-2; D is ambiguous. This CDR3 is built from 12 residues. Germline CDR1 and CDR2: MNHEY and SVGEGT. Between the trimmed V and J ends, which lost 2 bases and 7 bases, there was a span of 5 bases. The CDR3 loop is CASSYINGELFF. CDR3 DNA: TGTGCCAGCAGTTACATCAACGGGGAGCTGTTTTTT.

The chain has TRBV6-5 and TRBJ2-3; 8 nucleotides align to TRBD1. This CDR3 contains 13 residues. Losses at the gene ends were 7 bases for V and 7 bases for J; bases not matched to a gene: 7. Germline CDR1 MNHEY, CDR2 SVGAGI. CDR3 sequence (DNA): TGTGCCAGCACCCCCGACAGGGGATATACGCAGTATTTT. Its protein is CASTPDRGYTQYF.

This clone was seen only once. V is TRBV21-1 and J is TRBJ2-5; TRBD2 was called by the table and not checked on the DNA. TRBV21-1 is marked as a pseudogene. The CDR3 is made up of 14 amino acids. CDR3 amino acids: CASSKVTGLETQYF. The CDR3 nucleotides are TGTGCCAGCAGCAAAGTAACGGGTCTAGAGACCCAGTACTTC.

The CDR3 protein is CASSHGVSTEAFF. CDR3 sequence (DNA): TGCGCCAGCAGCCACGGAGTTTCCACTGAAGCTTTCTTT. This chain links TRBV4-1 with TRBJ1-1; D ambiguous. The CDR3 is made up of 13 amino acids. V dropped 3 bases and J dropped 4 bases, with 9 bases sitting between them. The germline V gene has CDR1 MGHRA and CDR2 YSYEKL.

The V gene is TRBV3-1 (or the pseudogene TRBV3-2), the J gene TRBJ2-2, with TRBD1 matching 7 bases. This CDR3 comprises 18 residues. With V trimmed by 1 base and J by 0 bases, 8 bases remained unmatched. Germline CDR1 and CDR2: LGHDT and YNNKEL (reference sequence). CDR3 region: CASSQGLSGTANTGELFF. As DNA, the CDR3 is TGTGCCAGCAGCCAAGGACTATCCGGGACAGCGAACACCGGGGAGCTGTTTTTT.

The rearrangement links TRBV4-1 to TRBJ1-6; D is ambiguous. This CDR3 comprises 18 residues. V lost 0 bases to trimming and J lost 7 bases, with 19 bases between them. CDR1 MGHRA and CDR2 YSYEKL come from the germline V gene. The CDR3 sequence is CASSQDPPDSGRNSPLHF. In nucleotides, the CDR3 is TGCGCCAGCAGCCAAGACCCTCCCGATTCTGGGAGGAATTCACCCCTCCACTTT.

This chain uses TRBV9 with TRBJ1-2; D remains unclear. The CDR3 extends over 14 amino acids. Germline assignment: CDR1 SGDLS and CDR2 YYNGEE. Between the trimmed V and J ends, which lost 0 bases and 8 bases, there was a span of 14 bases. The CDR3 sequence is CASSVDPEVWGYTF. In DNA form, the CDR3 reads TGTGCCAGCAGCGTAGACCCCGAGGTCTGGGGCTACACCTTC.

The chain joins TRBV11-3 to TRBJ2-2; 9 nucleotides match TRBD2. The CDR3 extends over 17 amino acids. V lost 4 bases and J lost 5; bases outside the gene matches: 11. Germline CDR1 is SGHNT and CDR2 is YENEEA. This chain's CDR3 is CASSSPVASGATGELFF. The CDR3 bases are TGTGCCAGCAGCTCGCCGGTAGCTAGCGGGGCGACCGGGGAGCTGTTTTTT.

The chain recombines TRBV6-5 with TRBJ1-1, with 7 bases lining up with TRBD1. The length of the CDR3 is 15 residues. Losses at the gene ends were 5 bases for V and 4 bases for J; bases not matched to a gene: 10. Looked up from germline, CDR1 is MNHEY and CDR2 is SVGAGI. CDR3 sequence: CASSILQGSGTEAFF. DNA for the CDR3: TGTGCCAGCAGTATCCTACAGGGGAGCGGCACTGAAGCTTTCTTT.

As for this clone: The same CDR3 can be traced to other DNA sequences in this sample. The chain is built from TRBV5-1 and TRBJ2-7, with D possibly matching TRBD1 (5 bases). This CDR3 contains 12 residues. V dropped 2 bases and J dropped 5 bases, with 8 bases sitting between them. CDR1 is SGHRS and CDR2 is YFSETQ in the germline V gene. CDR3 in DNA: TGCGCCAGCAGCTTCCAGGGCGACGAGCAGTACTTC. Its translation is CASSFQGDEQYF.

The chain joins TRBV6-5 to TRBJ1-4; unclear D gene. Germline-derived CDR1 and CDR2 are MNHEY and SVGAGI. CDR3 length equals 14 residues. The V gene lost 6 bases and the J gene lost 6 bases, with 14 bases spanning the gap. Written as DNA, the CDR3 is TGTGCCAGCAGCGGGGTAGAGTGGGATGAAAAACTGTTTTTT. Translated, it gives CASSGVEWDEKLFF.

The chain joins TRBV11-3 to TRBJ2-4, with a possible D match to TRBD2 (5 bases). The germline V and J ends were trimmed by 4 bases and 6 bases, with 16 bases remaining between them. The CDR3 extends over 15 amino acids. Germline V gene data show CDR1 as SGHNT and CDR2 as YENEEA. The CDR3 nucleotides are TGTGCCAGCAGCTCCGGAGTAAGCGGACGAAACATTCAGTACTTC. This translates into CASSSGVSGRNIQYF.

The chain is built from TRBV12-5 and TRBJ2-2, with D tentatively TRBD1 (6 bases). This CDR3 spans 16 amino acids. V was pared by 1 base and J by 2 bases, with 11 bases between. The germline CDR1 and CDR2 sequences are LGHNT and FRNRAP. In DNA form, the CDR3 reads TGTGCTAGTGGTTTGGACAGGGCAGCAAACACCGGGGAGCTGTTTTTT. Residues: CASGLDRAANTGELFF.

V gene TRBV13 combines with J gene TRBJ1-2, with D unclear. Trimming shortened V by 0 bases and J by 5 bases, and 7 bases separated the two germline ends. The V gene's germline CDR1 is PRHDT and CDR2 FYEKMQ (reference sequence). This CDR3 contains 13 residues. CDR3 protein: CASSLGQIYGYTF. The CDR3 DNA sequence: TGTGCCAGCAGCTTAGGACAGATTTATGGCTACACCTTC. Based on the CDR3 plus reference TRBV13 and TRBJ1-2, the full variable domain is AAGVIQSPRHLIKEKRETATLKCYPIPRHDTVYWYQQGPGQDPQFLISFYEKMQSDKGSIPDRFSAQQFSDYHSELNMSSLELGDSALYFCASSLGQIYGYTFGSGTRLTVV.

This clone has only a few counts. The chain is built from TRBV28 and TRBJ1-1; the match to TRBD1 covers 7 bases. The trim removed 3 bases at V and 8 bases at J, leaving 9 bases unmatched. There are 14 residues in the CDR3. The germline gives CDR1 MDHEN, CDR2 SYDVKM. The CDR3 sequence is CASSFLGDSREAFF. The CDR3 DNA follows: TGTGCCAGCAGTTTCTTAGGGGACAGCCGCGAAGCTTTCTTT.